The rows below give T cell receptor beta chains drawn from one sample of a study of response to subunit inactivated influenza vaccine. MiXCR was run by TCRdb on the RT-PCR reads, yielding one entry per CDR3 protein. The sample yields roughly 710,000 distinct CDR3 sequences, 12% to 15% seen once. Specimen: PBMCs from blood, collected roughly 15 days before vaccination. The receptors were sampled from a man aged 45-65 years who received an inactivated influenza vaccine. The CDR3 runs from the conserved cysteine through the conserved F or W. Fields, in order: J gene, V gene, D gene, clone size, CDR3 protein, CDR3 DNA. D genes are given only for firm matches. Clone size is not always given. Where it is, it says once, few, many or a class for expanded clones.

TRBJ1-1 | TRBV6-5 | . | . | CASSYSSVDNAEAFF | TGTGCCAGCAGTTACTCGTCGGTAGACAATGCTGAAGCTTTCTTT
TRBJ2-3 | TRBV7-7 | . | many | CAISQTRSDTQYF | TGTGCCATCTCACAGACTAGATCGGATACGCAGTATTTT
TRBJ2-4 | TRBV27 | TRBD2 | few | CASSLWGGGSPLAKNIQYF | TGTGCCAGCAGTTTATGGGGCGGGGGGTCACCTCTAGCCAAAAACATTCAGTACTTC
TRBJ2-7 | TRBV12-3/TRBV12-4 | . | few | CASSLGDPEAEQYF | TGTGCCAGCAGTTTAGGGGACCCAGAGGCCGAGCAGTACTTC
TRBJ2-2 | TRBV20-1 | TRBD1 | few | CSAPGQASTGELFF | TGCAGTGCGCCGGGACAGGCGAGCACCGGGGAGCTGTTTTTT
TRBJ2-5 | TRBV11-2 | TRBD2 | few | CASSGTGTSPQETQYF | TGTGCCAGCAGCGGGACCGGGACTAGCCCCCAAGAGACCCAGTACTTC
TRBJ1-1 | TRBV7-2 | TRBD1 | . | CASSAEGQPHTEAFF | TGTGCCAGCAGCGCCGAGGGACAGCCCCACACTGAAGCTTTCTTT
TRBJ2-1 | TRBV7-2 | TRBD2 | . | CASSLASGPPEQFF | TGTGCCAGCAGCTTGGCTAGCGGGCCACCAGAGCAGTTCTTC
TRBJ2-6 | TRBV12-3/TRBV12-4 | . | . | CAGSLRRGAGGANVLTF | TGTGCCGGCAGTTTGCGTCGGGGGGCTGGTGGGGCCAACGTCCTGACTTTC
TRBJ1-1 | TRBV7-9 | . | . | CASSPRLVPTEAFF | TGTGCCAGCAGCCCCAGGCTGGTCCCGACTGAAGCTTTCTTT
TRBJ2-5 | TRBV18 | TRBD2 | few | CASCVPGLAGTHCRETQYF | TGTGCCAGCTGCGTGCCGGGACTAGCGGGGACACACTGCAGGGAGACCCAGTACTTC
TRBJ2-3 | TRBV10-3 | TRBD2 | . | CAISESIPGKTSGISPDTQYF | TGTGCCATCAGTGAGTCCATTCCCGGGAAGACTAGCGGGATTAGCCCAGATACGCAGTATTTT
TRBJ2-1 | TRBV7-2 | TRBD2 | . | CASSLLSRGGYNEQFF | TGTGCCAGCAGCTTACTCTCGCGGGGGGGATACAATGAGCAGTTCTTC
TRBJ1-1 | TRBV4-1 | . | few | CASSRARGSTEAFF | TGCGCCAGCAGCCGCGCCCGAGGGAGCACTGAAGCTTTCTTT
TRBJ2-1 | TRBV9 | TRBD2 | . | CASSVGGAGASYNEQFF | TGTGCCAGCAGCGTAGGTGGGGCGGGAGCCTCCTACAATGAGCAGTTCTTC
TRBJ2-7 | TRBV27 | TRBD1 | many | CASSSLPGTGEDEQYF | TGTGCCAGCAGTTCCCTCCCCGGGACAGGGGAAGACGAGCAGTACTTC
TRBJ2-3 | TRBV12-3/TRBV12-4 | TRBD2 | few | CASSLHSGGTDTQYF | TGTGCCAGCAGTCTACATAGCGGGGGCACAGATACGCAGTATTTT
TRBJ2-1 | TRBV4-3 | TRBD2 | . | CASSQRSGTSRNNEQFF | TGCGCCAGCAGCCAACGGTCGGGGACTAGCAGGAACAATGAGCAGTTCTTC
TRBJ2-1 | TRBV28 | TRBD2 | . | CASSRFLLAGGLGNEQFF | TGTGCCAGCAGCAGATTCCTTCTAGCGGGGGGGCTTGGGAATGAGCAGTTCTTC
TRBJ2-2 | TRBV24-1 | TRBD1 | . | CATSDDGQGNTGELFF | TGTGCCACCAGTGATGACGGACAGGGAAACACCGGGGAGCTGTTTTTT
TRBJ2-1 | TRBV30 | TRBD2 | . | CAWSKGLAGGNEQFF | TGTGCCTGGAGCAAAGGACTAGCGGGAGGTAATGAGCAGTTCTTC
TRBJ2-2 | TRBV7-9 | . | many | CASSLEAGTGELFF | TGTGCCAGCAGCTTAGAGGCGGGCACCGGGGAGCTGTTTTTT
TRBJ2-1 | TRBV12-3/TRBV12-4 | TRBD2 | many | CASSLSGTSYNEQFF | TGTGCCAGCAGTCTCAGCGGGACTTCCTACAATGAGCAGTTCTTC
TRBJ2-5 | TRBV5-1 | . | many | CASSLAGRTILVGEPETQYF | TGCGCCAGCAGCTTGGCGGGAAGGACAATCTTGGTCGGGGAACCAGAGACCCAGTACTTC
TRBJ2-7 | TRBV29-1 | . | . | CSAKGTDHYEQYF | TGCAGCGCCAAAGGGACGGACCACTACGAGCAGTACTTC
TRBJ2-5 | TRBV5-6 | . | . | CASSSVMDGGTKTQYF | TGTGCCAGCAGTTCGGTAATGGATGGCGGGACGAAGACCCAGTACTTC
TRBJ1-2 | TRBV5-6 | . | many | CASSLLGNYGYTF | TGTGCCAGCAGCTTGCTCGGAAACTATGGCTACACCTTC
TRBJ1-6 | TRBV5-1 | . | . | CASSLGQLNNSPLHF | TGCGCCAGCAGCTTGGGACAGCTCAATAATTCACCCCTCCACTTT
TRBJ2-7 | TRBV20-1 | . | . | CSAKVGQGDEQYF | TGCAGTGCCAAGGTTGGGCAGGGAGACGAGCAGTACTTC
TRBJ2-1 | TRBV10-3 | TRBD2 | . | CAISGTSGNEQFF | TGTGCCATCAGTGGGACTAGCGGCAATGAGCAGTTCTTC
TRBJ2-4 | TRBV19 | TRBD1 | few | CASSRTGQGNIQYF | TGTGCCAGTAGTAGAACCGGACAGGGAAACATTCAGTACTTC
TRBJ2-5 | TRBV5-1 | . | few | CASSETRQQETQYF | TGCGCCAGCAGCGAGACAAGACAGCAAGAGACCCAGTACTTC
TRBJ1-4 | TRBV15 | . | . | CATSRGHANEKLFF | TGTGCCACCAGCAGAGGACACGCTAATGAAAAACTGTTTTTT
TRBJ2-3 | TRBV29-1 | TRBD2 | . | CSVVGISGRGDTDTQYF | TGCAGCGTTGTAGGTATTAGCGGGAGGGGAGATACAGATACGCAGTATTTT
TRBJ2-7 | TRBV19 | . | . | CASSIYGGRGTYEQYF | TGTGCCAGTAGTATCTACGGGGGGCGAGGGACCTACGAGCAGTACTTC
TRBJ2-5 | TRBV7-2 | TRBD2 | . | CASSLNLKRGSETQYF | TGTGCCAGCAGCTTAAACCTCAAGCGGGGGTCGGAGACCCAGTACTTC
TRBJ2-5 | TRBV5-1 | . | few | CASRREIRMVQETQYF | TGCGCCAGCAGGCGAGAGATCCGGATGGTCCAAGAGACCCAGTACTTC
TRBJ2-1 | TRBV12-3/TRBV12-4 | . | few | CASTRDAGYNEQFF | TGTGCCTCAACCCGGGACGCAGGATACAATGAGCAGTTCTTC
TRBJ1-6 | TRBV7-9 | . | . | CASSLRGGGNSPLHF | TGTGCCAGCAGCTTACGAGGGGGGGGAAATTCACCCCTCCACTTT
TRBJ2-7 | TRBV20-1 | . | few | CSASTINSYEQYF | TGCAGTGCTAGCACTATTAACTCCTACGAGCAGTACTTC
TRBJ2-7 | TRBV6-1 | TRBD1 | few | CASTMTGSPYEQYF | TGTGCCAGCACCATGACAGGGTCCCCCTACGAGCAGTACTTC
TRBJ2-5 | TRBV12-3/TRBV12-4 | TRBD2 | few | CASCSGGVQETQYF | TGTGCCAGCTGCTCGGGGGGTGTCCAAGAGACCCAGTACTTC
TRBJ2-1 | TRBV27 | TRBD2 | . | CASSSGLAGVLATKAGNEQFF | TGTGCCAGCAGTTCCGGACTAGCGGGAGTACTTGCAACCAAAGCGGGCAATGAGCAGTTCTTC
TRBJ2-5 | TRBV14 | . | few | CASSHKDWDETQYF | TGTGCCAGCAGCCACAAGGACTGGGACGAGACCCAGTACTTC
TRBJ2-7 | TRBV12-3/TRBV12-4 | TRBD1 | . | CASSEGQGAYYEQYF | TGTGCCAGCAGTGAGGGACAGGGGGCTTACTACGAGCAGTACTTC
TRBJ2-1 | TRBV7-2 | . | . | CVSSLEGGNDAGF | TGTGTCAGCAGCTTAGAGGGCGGGAACGATGCGGGTTTC
TRBJ1-5 | TRBV20-1 | . | few | CSARVTPERLDNNQPQHF | TGCAGTGCTAGAGTTACCCCGGAGAGGCTCGACAACAATCAGCCCCAGCATTTT
TRBJ1-1 | TRBV11-2 | . | . | CASSLVTEVGAFF | TGTGCCAGCAGCTTAGTTACCGAGGTCGGAGCTTTCTTT
TRBJ1-3 | TRBV15 | . | . | CATSRGDSGNTIYF | TGTGCCACCAGCAGAGGGGACTCTGGAAACACCATATATTTT
TRBJ1-5 | TRBV7-8 | . | few | CASSLGGRAYQPQHF | TGTGCCAGCAGCTTAGGCGGCAGGGCCTATCAGCCCCAGCATTTT
TRBJ2-7 | TRBV29-1 | . | few | CSVGQANNEQYF | TGCAGCGTTGGGCAGGCTAACAACGAGCAGTACTTC
TRBJ2-1 | TRBV28 | . | few | CASRLGHEQFF | TGTGCCAGCAGGTTAGGGCATGAGCAGTTCTTC
TRBJ2-3 | TRBV10-3 | . | few | CAISDRASTDTQYF | TGTGCCATCAGTGACAGGGCGAGCACAGATACGCAGTATTTT
TRBJ2-2 | TRBV3-1 | . | few | CASSQGTVGGELFF | TGTGCCAGCAGCCAAGGGACCGTTGGCGGGGAGCTGTTTTTT
TRBJ2-7 | TRBV18 | . | . | CASSPRDLGPYEQYF | TGTGCCAGCTCACCAAGGGACTTAGGGCCCTACGAGCAGTACTTC
TRBJ2-2 | TRBV12-3/TRBV12-4 | . | many | CASRSEGELFF | TGTGCCAGCAGATCGGAGGGGGAGCTGTTTTTT
TRBJ2-3 | TRBV7-8 | . | few | CASSLEPASDTQYF | TGTGCCAGCAGCTTAGAACCAGCTTCGGATACGCAGTATTTT